Listed here are 19 T cell receptor beta chains from one sample, sequenced in a study of T cells and Merkel cell carcinoma outcomes. Some clones are missing from TCRdb's copy, which holds only in-frame ones; the method was immunoSEQ multiplex PCR. The data hold 5,500 to 7,500 clones, with 80% to 95% observed a single time. The specimen was tumor tissue from Merkel cell carcinoma. These receptor sequences come from a human donor with Merkel cell carcinoma.

V gene TRBV30 combines with J gene TRBJ1-2; TRBD1 is a possible D gene (5 bases). CDR1 is GTSNPN and CDR2 is SVGIG in the germline V gene (reference sequence). The CDR3 has 12 residues. V lost 2 bases, J lost 5 bases, and 9 bases lay in between. The CDR3 protein is CAWSPGTYGYTF. The CDR3 region has the DNA TGTGCCTGGAGTCCCGGGACGTATGGCTACACCTTC. Looking up the rest from reference TRBV30 and TRBJ1-2 gives the full variable domain: SQTIHQWPATLVQPVGSPLSLECTVEGTSNPNLYWYRQAAGRGLQLLFYSVGIGQISSEVPQNLSASRPQDRQFILSSKKLLLSDSGFYLCAWSPGTYGYTFGSGTRLTVV.

This clone was found once. V gene TRBV5-8 combines with J gene TRBJ1-1; D is uncertain. V lost 0 bases, J lost 2 bases, and 8 bases lay in between. Per germline, CDR1 SGHTS and CDR2 YDEGEE. The CDR3 extends over 14 amino acids. The CDR3 loop is CASSLEPGNTEAFF. The CDR3 nucleotides read TGTGCCAGCAGCTTGGAGCCGGGTAACACTGAAGCTTTCTTT.

The J gene is TRBJ2-2, the V gene TRBV7-9; no clear D. Deletions cut 5 bases from V and 6 bases from J, with 7 bases between. Germline CDR1 reads SEHNR; CDR2 reads FQNEAQ (reference sequence). The length of the CDR3 is 12 residues. CDR3 residues: CASSPESGELFF. As DNA, the CDR3 is TGTGCCAGCAGCCCCGAGTCCGGGGAGCTGTTTTTT.

V gene TRBV2 combines with J gene TRBJ2-7; D call uncertain. Germline V gene sequence: CDR1 SNHLY, CDR2 FYNNEI. The CDR3 has 11 residues. Trimming took 4 bases from V and 10 from J, leaving 11 bases between them. The DNA of the CDR3 is TGTGCCAGCAGTGGGCTTTACCTTCAGTACGTC. It specifies CASSGLYLQYV.

The chain employs TRBV29-1 and TRBJ2-3; D might be TRBD2 (6 bases). V lost 7 bases to trimming and J lost 8 bases, with 22 bases between them. The CDR3 totals 14 residues. The germline gives CDR1 SQVTM, CDR2 ANQGSEA. CDR3 protein: CSAVELAPSGTQYF. The CDR3 DNA reads TGCAGCGCCGTTGAACTAGCCCCAAGCGGTACGCAGTATTTT.

The chain employs TRBV4-1 and TRBJ1-2; tentatively, D is TRBD1 (6 bases). V shed 6 bases and J shed 4 bases, with 12 bases lying between them. The CDR3 totals 13 residues. Germline CDR1 is MGHRA and CDR2 is YSYEKL. DNA of the CDR3: TGCGCCAGCAGTCCGTCGGACAGCTATGGCTACACCTTC. Its translation is CASSPSDSYGYTF.

V gene TRBV29-1 combines with J gene TRBJ1-5; no definite D call. Germline CDR1 is SQVTM and CDR2 is ANQGSEA. This CDR3 is 13 amino acids long. The germline V and J ends were trimmed by 4 bases and 3 bases, with 10 bases remaining between them. CDR3 bases: TGCAGCGTTGGTGGGGATCTCAATCAGCCCCAGCATTTT. This encodes CSVGGDLNQPQHF. The entire variable domain, with the rest obtained from reference TRBV29-1 and TRBJ1-5, is as follows: SAVISQKPSRDICQRGTSLTIQCQVDSQVTMMFWYRQQPGQSLTLIATANQGSEATYESGFVIDKFPISRPNLTFSTLTVSNMSPEDSSIYLCSVGGDLNQPQHFGDGTRLSIL.

This chain connects TRBV7-3 to TRBJ2-3, with D perhaps matching TRBD2 (6 bases). Germline V gene sequence: CDR1 SGHTA, CDR2 FQGTGA. The ends were cut back, 1 base at V and 3 bases at J, with 11 bases in the middle. This CDR3 contains 15 residues. This CDR3 reads CASSLIGGVTDTQYF. CDR3 nucleotide sequence: TGTGCCAGCAGCTTAATAGGCGGGGTGACAGATACGCAGTATTTT.

This chain links TRBV4-3 with TRBJ1-2; tentatively, D is TRBD1 (5 bases). Looked up from germline, CDR1 is LGHNA and CDR2 is YSLEER. Trimming pared 0 bases from V and 8 bases from J, leaving 10 bases between. This CDR3 has 13 amino acids. CDR3 in amino acids: CASSQDGAAGYTF. The CDR3 nucleotides are TGCGCCAGCAGCCAAGATGGGGCAGCAGGCTACACCTTC.

The chain links TRBV4-2 to TRBJ2-5; 10 bases match TRBD2. V was clipped by 4 bases and J by 3 bases; unmatched bases: 11. The CDR3 is 17 amino acids. CDR1 and CDR2 (germline): LGHNA, YNFKEQ. The CDR3 reads CASSPYHKAGGEETQYF. Here the CDR3 DNA reads TGTGCCAGCAGCCCGTACCACAAAGCGGGGGGGGAAGAGACCCAGTACTTC.

The chain combines TRBV7-9 with TRBJ2-7; D is unclear. Germline V CDR1 and CDR2: SEHNR, FQNEAQ (reference sequence). The CDR3 is made up of 13 amino acids. V was shortened by 2 bases and J by 3 bases, with 8 bases between the two germline ends. CDR3 in amino acids: CASSLNSFYEQYF. Written as DNA, the CDR3 is TGTGCCAGCAGCTTAAACAGTTTCTACGAGCAGTACTTC.

V gene TRBV9 combines with J gene TRBJ2-3; a weak D match, TRBD2 (7 bases). Looked up from germline, CDR1 is SGDLS and CDR2 is YYNGEE. V lost 4 bases to trimming and J lost 0 bases, with 18 bases between them. This CDR3 comprises 17 residues. The CDR3 reads CASSSEGGPWSTDTQYF. CDR3 bases: TGTGCCAGCAGCTCTGAGGGGGGGCCGTGGAGCACAGATACGCAGTATTTT.

V and J are TRBV11-2 and TRBJ2-3; 7 bases are shared with TRBD1. Germline V gene sequence: CDR1 SGHAT, CDR2 FQNNGV. This CDR3 spans 15 amino acids. Trimming at V came to 4 bases and at J to 6 bases, leaving 10 bases not matched to a gene. This chain's CDR3 is CASSSGQALGDTQYF. The CDR3, as DNA: TGTGCCAGCAGCTCAGGACAGGCCCTGGGGGATACGCAGTATTTT.

The chain is built from TRBV19 and TRBJ1-2; perhaps TRBD1 as D (5 bases). Looked up from germline, CDR1 is LNHDA and CDR2 is SQIVND (reference sequence). The CDR3 sequence is 14 residues long. The ends were cut back, 4 bases at V and 4 bases at J, with 13 bases in the middle. CDR3 DNA: TGTGCCAGTAGTAGGGGACCCGAGGGCTATGGCTACACCTTC. Translating gives CASSRGPEGYGYTF.

This chain connects TRBV19 to TRBJ1-4; unclear D gene. In germline, CDR1 is LNHDA, CDR2 SQIVND (reference sequence). The V and J ends lost 5 bases and 5 bases respectively, with 9 bases between them. The CDR3 runs 13 residues. CDR3 sequence: CASSRNNNEKLFF. The CDR3 region has the DNA TGTGCCAGTAGTCGGAACAACAATGAAAAACTGTTTTTT.

In its sample, this clone was seen once. The CDR3 DNA reads as TGTGCCAGCAGCTTGCCCGGGAGGAACGAAAAACTGTTTTTT. The encoded protein is CASSLPGRNEKLFF. The chain uses TRBV5-5 and TRBJ1-4, with unresolved D. Germline lookup yields CDR1 SGHKS and CDR2 YYEKEE (reference sequence). The CDR3 runs 14 residues. V lost 1 base, J lost 8 bases, and 12 bases lay in between.

The chain has TRBV14 and TRBJ1-2, with D possibly matching TRBD1 (6 bases). The CDR3 has 16 residues. V lost 0 bases to trimming and J lost 7 bases, with 18 bases between them. CDR1 is SGHDN and CDR2 is FVKESK in the germline V gene. As DNA, the CDR3 is TGTGCCAGCAGCCAAGATCGCATGGGGGGGGCACTTGGCTACACCTTC. Its translation: CASSQDRMGGALGYTF.

The chain recombines TRBV5-4 with TRBJ2-1; a weak D match, TRBD1 (6 bases). V was clipped by 4 bases and J by 5 bases, with 13 bases between them. Germline V CDR1 and CDR2: SGHNT, YYREEE (reference sequence). This CDR3 has 14 residues. The CDR3 spells CASSVFNRDNEQFF. CDR3 sequence (DNA): TGTGCCAGCAGCGTATTTAACAGGGACAATGAGCAGTTCTTC.

The chain links TRBV9 to TRBJ1-2; 9 nucleotides agree with TRBD1. Per the germline V gene, CDR1 is SGDLS and CDR2 is YYNGEE. V dropped 1 base and J dropped 0; count of bases not matched to a gene: 7. CDR3 length: 17 residues. CDR3 coding DNA: TGTGCCAGCAGCGTACGTAAAACAGGGGGCCCTAACTATGGCTACACCTTC. Protein sequence: CASSVRKTGGPNYGYTF.